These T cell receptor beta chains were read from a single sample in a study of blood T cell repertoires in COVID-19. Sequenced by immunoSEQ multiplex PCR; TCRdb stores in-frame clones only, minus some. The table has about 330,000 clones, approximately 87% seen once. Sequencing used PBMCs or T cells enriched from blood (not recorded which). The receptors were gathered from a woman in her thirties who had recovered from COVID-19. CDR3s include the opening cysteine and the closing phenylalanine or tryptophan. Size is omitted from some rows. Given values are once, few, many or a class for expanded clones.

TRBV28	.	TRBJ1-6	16	CASSQMGQGDNSPLHF
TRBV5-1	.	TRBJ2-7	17	CASSMNWTGGPHYEQYF
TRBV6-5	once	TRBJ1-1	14	CASRDSSRNTEAFF
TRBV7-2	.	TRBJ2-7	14	CASRPGGGSYEQYF
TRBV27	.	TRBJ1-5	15	CASSTMGPQGQPQHF
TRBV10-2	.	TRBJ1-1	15	CASSESGGLNTEAFF
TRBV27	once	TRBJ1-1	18	CASSLSYGRGAGDTEAFF
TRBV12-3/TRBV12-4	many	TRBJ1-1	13	CASSPTGKTEAFF
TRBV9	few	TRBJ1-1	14	CASSVGQGDTEAFF
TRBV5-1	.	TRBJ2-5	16	CASSFGLAGGGETQYF
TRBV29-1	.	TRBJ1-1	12	CSVTPQATEAFF
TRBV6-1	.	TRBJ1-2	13	CASSEAAGSGYTF
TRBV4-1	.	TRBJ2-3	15	CASSQETGTTDTQYF
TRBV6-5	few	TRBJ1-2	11	CASSPGRGYTF
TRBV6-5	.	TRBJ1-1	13	CASSYSGSTEAFF
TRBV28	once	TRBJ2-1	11	CASSVRYEQFF
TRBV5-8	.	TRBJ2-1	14	CASIRGGTYNEQFF
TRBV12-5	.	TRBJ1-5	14	CASGRTGGAQPQHF